A selection of T cell receptor beta chains follows, all from one sample in a study of blood T cell repertoires in COVID-19. Generated by immunoSEQ multiplex PCR, the TCRdb table keeps only in-frame clones and is missing some. Of 140,000 to 150,000 clones in the sample, around 86% were seen once. The material sequenced was PBMCs or T cells enriched from blood (not recorded which). The receptors here all came from a man aged 55 to 70 who had recovered from COVID-19. Each CDR3 is given with its conserved first and last residue. The D gene is left open where the match is weak. Size is omitted from some rows. Given values are once, few, many or a class for expanded clones.

>TRBV6-5|TRBJ1-5|-|-
CASSYYYGNQPQHF
TGTGCCAGCAGTTACTATTACGGGAATCAGCCCCAGCATTTT
>TRBV10-1|TRBJ2-7|-|-
CASSAGLRSYEQYF
TGCGCCAGCAGCGCGGGATTAAGGTCCTACGAGCAGTACTTC
>TRBV24-1|TRBJ2-2|TRBD2|-
CATSDMGLAGVTGELFF
TGTGCCACCAGTGACATGGGACTAGCGGGAGTCACCGGGGAGCTGTTTTTT
>TRBV2|TRBJ1-1|-|few
CASREQGGNTEAFF
TGTGCCAGCAGGGAACAGGGAGGGAACACTGAAGCTTTCTTT
>TRBV2|TRBJ1-2|-|-
CASSERWAGVNYGYTF
TGTGCCAGCAGTGAACGTTGGGCAGGGGTTAACTATGGCTACACCTTC
>TRBV30|TRBJ1-4|-|-
CACPVARNNEKLFF
TGTGCCTGCCCCGTGGCCAGGAATAATGAAAAACTGTTTTTT
>TRBV7-8|TRBJ2-7|-|few
CASRDNSYEQYF
TGTGCCAGCAGGGACAACTCCTACGAGCAGTACTTC
>TRBV28|TRBJ1-1|TRBD1|-
CASSLWDRGQAFF
TGTGCCAGCAGTTTGTGGGACAGGGGGCAAGCTTTCTTT
>TRBV6-5|TRBJ1-2|-|-
CASGGDAYGYTF
TGTGCCAGCGGAGGGGACGCCTATGGCTACACCTTC
>TRBV28|TRBJ1-2|-|-
CASSSPQGFHTF
TGTGCCAGCAGCTCGCCCCAGGGTTTCCACACCTTC
>TRBV30|TRBJ1-4|TRBD1|-
CAWGPGTVFNEKLFF
TGTGCCTGGGGACCCGGGACAGTCTTTAATGAAAAACTGTTTTTT
>TRBV5-6|TRBJ2-2|-|-
CASRPIQYNTGELFF
TGTGCCAGCAGGCCCATCCAGTACAACACCGGGGAGCTGTTTTTT
>TRBV7-3|TRBJ2-2|-|-
CASSLSGSEVGELFF
TGTGCCAGCAGCTTAAGTGGGAGTGAAGTCGGGGAGCTGTTTTTT
>TRBV19|TRBJ2-2|-|-
CASRTGNTDTGELFF
TGTGCCAGTAGAACCGGGAATACGGACACCGGGGAGCTGTTTTTT
>TRBV24-1|TRBJ2-1|TRBD1|-
CATSDTGGAGSGPYNEQFF
TGTGCCACCAGTGATACAGGGGGCGCCGGCTCCGGTCCCTACAATGAGCAGTTCTTC
>TRBV11-2|TRBJ2-1|-|-
CASSPRGGAYNEQFF
TGTGCCAGCAGCCCTAGGGGCGGGGCCTACAATGAGCAGTTCTTC
>TRBV7-9|TRBJ2-1|TRBD2|-
CASSPLAGATNEQFF
TGTGCCAGCAGCCCCCTAGCGGGAGCTACAAATGAGCAGTTCTTC
>TRBV9|TRBJ2-3|TRBD2|-
CASNVAGAGDTQYF
TGTGCCAGCAACGTAGCGGGAGCGGGGGATACGCAGTATTTT
>TRBV7-8|TRBJ1-1|-|-
CASSLVQDTEAFF
TGTGCCAGCAGCTTAGTACAGGACACTGAAGCTTTCTTT
>TRBV29-1|TRBJ1-1|-|-
CSGRDAGTEAFF
TGCAGCGGGCGGGACGCCGGCACTGAAGCTTTCTTT
>TRBV6-1|TRBJ2-1|TRBD1|-
CASSEDGPGGMGEQFF
TGTGCCAGCAGTGAAGATGGGCCAGGGGGCATGGGTGAGCAGTTCTTC
>TRBV18|TRBJ2-1|-|once
CASSPPGLLNEQFF
TGTGCCAGCTCACCACCGGGACTCCTCAATGAGCAGTTCTTC
>TRBV11-2|TRBJ2-5|TRBD2|-
CASRLAGETQYF
TGTGCCTCGAGACTAGCCGGTGAGACCCAGTACTTC
>TRBV4-1|TRBJ2-2|-|-
CASSRGLNTGELFF
TGCGCCAGCAGCCGCGGACTGAACACCGGGGAGCTGTTTTTT
>TRBV9|TRBJ2-1|TRBD2|-
CASSEGGSSGGDEQFF
TGTGCCAGCAGCGAGGGAGGGTCTAGCGGGGGCGATGAGCAGTTCTTC
>TRBV19|TRBJ2-1|TRBD2|-
CASTLGTSGNKEQFF
TGTGCCAGTACCCTCGGGACTAGCGGGAACAAAGAGCAGTTCTTC
>TRBV28|TRBJ1-2|TRBD1|-
CASRMWTGKGYTF
TGTGCCAGCAGAATGTGGACAGGGAAAGGCTACACCTTC
>TRBV28|TRBJ1-2|TRBD1|once
CASSPGQQGKGYTF
TGTGCCAGCAGTCCGGGACAGCAAGGAAAGGGCTACACCTTC
>TRBV28|TRBJ2-1|-|-
CASRNTFYNEQFF
TGTGCCAGCAGGAACACGTTCTACAATGAGCAGTTCTTC
>TRBV2|TRBJ2-1|TRBD2|-
CASSFWLAGGNEQFF
TGTGCCAGCAGTTTTTGGCTAGCGGGGGGGAATGAGCAGTTCTTC
>TRBV30|TRBJ1-6|-|-
CAWNKGQVNSPLHF
TGTGCCTGGAATAAGGGACAAGTAAATTCACCCCTCCACTTT
>TRBV11-2|TRBJ1-2|-|-
CASSFSRGNGYTF
TGTGCCAGCAGCTTTTCCCGAGGGAATGGCTACACCTTC
>TRBV6-6|TRBJ1-1|-|-
CASSFSQGGNTEAFF
TGTGCCAGCAGTTTTTCACAGGGTGGTAACACTGAAGCTTTCTTT
>TRBV10-3|TRBJ1-2|TRBD1|few
CAISDPAGTDVEWGYTF
TGTGCCATCAGTGACCCCGCCGGGACAGATGTTGAATGGGGCTACACCTTC
>TRBV10-3|TRBJ2-2|TRBD2|-
CATATSGNTGELFF
TGTGCCACCGCGACTAGCGGGAACACCGGGGAGCTGTTTTTT
>TRBV2|TRBJ2-7|TRBD1|-
CASSVLGQGVAEQYF
TGTGCCAGCAGTGTTTTGGGACAGGGGGTCGCGGAGCAGTACTTC
>TRBV18|TRBJ2-7|TRBD2|-
CASSPPTGTSYNEQYF
TGTGCCAGCTCACCTCCTACCGGGACTAGTTATAACGAGCAGTACTTC
>TRBV19|TRBJ1-5|-|once
CASRREGNQPQHF
TGTGCCAGTAGGAGGGAGGGCAATCAGCCCCAGCATTTT
>TRBV18|TRBJ1-1|-|-
CASSDQANTEAFF
TGTGCCAGCTCAGATCAGGCAAACACTGAAGCTTTCTTT
>TRBV5-1|TRBJ1-1|-|-
CASSLDTNTEAFF
TGCGCCAGCAGCTTGGACACGAACACTGAAGCTTTCTTT
>TRBV19|TRBJ2-3|TRBD1|-
CASSSGDRNTDTQYF
TGTGCCAGTAGTAGTGGGGACAGGAACACAGATACGCAGTATTTT
>TRBV6-5|TRBJ2-7|TRBD1|-
CASSRDRGLDEQYF
TGTGCCAGCAGCCGGGACAGGGGGCTCGACGAGCAGTACTTC
>TRBV20-1|TRBJ2-5|TRBD2|-
CSASTPVGLAGGRLQETQYF
TGCAGTGCTAGTACTCCAGTCGGGTTAGCGGGGGGCCGTTTACAAGAGACCCAGTACTTC
>TRBV7-8|TRBJ2-7|TRBD2|-
CASSLVREVKYEQYF
TGTGCCAGCAGCTTAGTGCGGGAGGTTAAGTACGAGCAGTACTTC
>TRBV18|TRBJ2-1|-|-
CASSPPTLEQFF
TGTGCCAGCTCACCACCGACTCTTGAGCAGTTCTTC
>TRBV6-5|TRBJ2-5|TRBD1|-
CASSYLTGLETQYF
TGTGCCAGCAGTTACCTGACAGGGTTGGAGACCCAGTACTTC
>TRBV7-9|TRBJ2-7|-|once
CASSLGQEGSEQYF
TGTGCCAGCAGCTTAGGACAGGAAGGGAGCGAGCAGTACTTC
>TRBV5-4|TRBJ2-6|TRBD2|once
CASRPAGSGSGANVLTF
TGTGCCAGCAGACCAGCGGGGTCAGGCTCTGGGGCCAACGTCCTGACTTTC
>TRBV28|TRBJ2-7|TRBD2|-
CASTRSGREKYEQYF
TGTGCCAGCACCCGTAGCGGGAGGGAAAAGTACGAGCAGTACTTC
>TRBV5-4|TRBJ2-7|TRBD2|once
CASSRDYVYEQYF
TGTGCCAGCAGCAGGGACTACGTCTACGAGCAGTACTTC
>TRBV2|TRBJ2-3|TRBD2|-
CASSRSGSTDTQYF
TGTGCCAGCAGTAGGAGCGGGAGTACAGATACGCAGTATTTT
>TRBV11-3|TRBJ1-1|-|-
CASSFRQGTEAFF
TGTGCCAGCAGCTTTCGGCAGGGTACTGAAGCTTTCTTT
>TRBV6-5|TRBJ1-2|-|-
CASSLLRPVEGYTF
TGTGCCAGCAGCCTCTTGCGACCCGTGGAGGGCTACACCTTC
>TRBV7-3|TRBJ2-1|TRBD2|once
CASSLGGRAYNEQFF
TGTGCCAGCAGCTTAGGTGGGAGGGCCTACAATGAGCAGTTCTTC
>TRBV6-5|TRBJ2-7|-|-
CASSYSGQSYEQYF
TGTGCCAGCAGTTACTCGGGACAATCCTACGAGCAGTACTTC
>TRBV5-1|TRBJ1-3|-|-
CASSPLVGNTIYF
TGCGCCAGCAGCCCCTTAGTTGGAAACACCATATATTTT
>TRBV30|TRBJ1-4|TRBD1|-
CAARQGPNEKLFF
TGTGCCGCCCGACAGGGGCCTAATGAAAAACTGTTTTTT
>TRBV4-2|TRBJ2-2|TRBD1|-
CASSRDRGRANTGELFF
TGTGCCAGCAGCCGGGACAGGGGGCGAGCGAACACCGGGGAGCTGTTTTTT
>TRBV28|TRBJ1-2|TRBD1|few
CASSLVGTGYGYTF
TGTGCCAGCAGTTTAGTGGGGACAGGCTATGGCTACACCTTC